These 16 T cell receptor beta chains originate from one sample sequenced in a study of memory CD4+ T cells and cytomegalovirus serostatus. Generated by immunoSEQ multiplex PCR, the TCRdb table keeps only in-frame clones and is missing some. The sample holds roughly 54,000 clones; around 77% are singletons and the top ten take about 1.5%. Single viable CD3+CD4+CD8-CD45RO+ cells were sorted as the memory CD4+ T cells. Sequenced input: memory CD4+ T cells from blood. These TCRs come from an adult in good health and CMV-seronegative.

The chain employs TRBV7-9 and TRBJ2-1; no definite D call. The germline CDR1 and CDR2 sequences are SEHNR and FQNEAQ (reference sequence). With 3 bases removed from V and 7 bases from J, the gap between germline ends came to 16 bases. This CDR3 comprises 15 residues. The CDR3 coding sequence is TGTGCCAGCAGCTTCGACTCTCTGGCAGGAAATGAGCAGTTCTTC. Its translation: CASSFDSLAGNEQFF.

The gene calls are TRBV18 and TRBJ2-7, with D unresolved. Trimming shortened V by 3 bases and J by 3 bases, and 15 bases separated the two germline ends. The CDR3 runs 15 residues. Germline CDR1 KGHSH, CDR2 LQKENI. CDR3 amino acids: CASSPSTLGIYEQYF. In nucleotides, the CDR3 is TGTGCCAGCTCACCTTCGACGCTGGGAATCTACGAGCAGTACTTC. The full variable domain, with the rest looked up from reference TRBV18 and TRBJ2-7, is NAGVMQNPRHLVRRRGQEARLRCSPMKGHSHVYWYRQLPEEGLKFMVYLQKENIIDESGMPKERFSAEFPKEGPSILRIQQVVRGDSAAYFCASSPSTLGIYEQYFGPGTRLTVT.

This chain joins TRBV27 and TRBJ1-1, with 8 bases that match TRBD1. CDR1 MNHEY and CDR2 SMNVEV come from the germline V gene (reference sequence). The V segment lost 6 bases and the J segment 0 bases; nucleotides outside the gene matches: 6. The CDR3 has 15 amino acids. CDR3 bases: TGTGCCAGCAGCCGACAGGGGAACATGAACACTGAAGCTTTCTTT. Its translation is CASSRQGNMNTEAFF.

The CDR3 sequence: CATSRGMLNTEAFF. CDR3 nucleotides: TGTGCCACCAGCAGGGGCATGCTGAACACTGAAGCTTTCTTT. The chain employs TRBV15 and TRBJ1-1, with D hard to call. This CDR3 is 14 amino acids long. Between the trimmed V and J ends, which lost 3 bases and 0 bases, there was a span of 8 bases. The germline gives CDR1 LNHNV, CDR2 YYDKDF (reference sequence).

This clone occurred once. The chain joins TRBV6-6 to TRBJ1-1; 9 positions match TRBD1. The CDR3 has 15 residues. V was clipped by 7 bases and J by 3 bases; unmatched bases: 9. Germline V gives CDR1 MNHNY, CDR2 SVGAGI (reference sequence). The CDR3: CASTSDDRGDTEAFF. The CDR3, as DNA: TGTGCCAGCACCTCAGATGACAGGGGGGACACTGAAGCTTTCTTT.

The rearrangement links TRBV11-2 to TRBJ2-7; 9 bases fit TRBD2. V trimming: 5 bases; J trimming: 2 bases; junction bases outside the gene matches: 16. The CDR3 runs to 18 residues. The germline CDR1 and CDR2 sequences are SGHAT and FQNNGV. For the CDR3, the DNA is TGTGCCAGCAGCATTCAAAGATGGACTAGCGTCCGTACCTACGAGCAGTACTTC. It yields the protein CASSIQRWTSVRTYEQYF.

This clone was counted between two and nine times. The junction and the germline gene differ at one end; a read error may be behind it. This chain links TRBV11-2 with TRBJ1-1; D remains unclear. CDR1 SGHAT and CDR2 FQNNGV come from the germline V gene. The CDR3 contains 14 residues. The CDR3 sequence is CASTLEGWGTEAFF. Written as DNA, the CDR3 is TGTGCCAGCACCTTAGAAGGGTGGGGCACTGAAGCTTTCTTT.

This chain links TRBV28 with TRBJ2-1; a weak D match, TRBD1 (5 bases). Deletions cut 2 bases from V and 0 bases from J, with 14 bases between. From germline, CDR1 is MDHEN and CDR2 SYDVKM. The CDR3 is 17 amino acids. Here the CDR3 DNA reads TGTGCCAGCAGTTTACTTCCAGGGCAGAGCTCCTACAATGAGCAGTTCTTC. This gives the protein CASSLLPGQSSYNEQFF. Combining the CDR3 with reference TRBV28 and TRBJ2-1 gives the whole variable domain DVKVTQSSRYLVKRTGEKVFLECVQDMDHENMFWYRQDPGLGLRLIYFSYDVKMKEKGDIPEGYSVSREKKERFSLILESASTNQTSMYLCASSLLPGQSSYNEQFFGPGTRLTVL.

This chain links TRBV5-5 with TRBJ2-5, with TRBD2 identical over 7 bases. CDR1 and CDR2 (germline): SGHKS, YYEKEE (reference sequence). The CDR3 runs to 15 residues. Losses at the gene ends were 3 bases for V and 11 bases for J; bases not matched to a gene: 16. The CDR3 coding sequence is TGTGCCAGCAGCTGGGGCTCCGGGACTACGACCACGCAGTACTTC. Translated: CASSWGSGTTTTQYF.

This sequence joins TRBV11-2 and TRBJ2-2; D uncertain. The CDR3 length is 13 residues. V lost 3 bases and J lost 3, with 5 bases in between. Germline V gene data show CDR1 as SGHAT and CDR2 as FQNNGV. CDR3 protein: CASSLTDTGELFF. As DNA, the CDR3 is TGTGCCAGCAGCTTGACGGACACCGGGGAGCTGTTTTTT.

The chain joins TRBV29-1 to TRBJ2-5; 7 bases line up with TRBD1. V shed 7 bases and J 4 bases; nucleotides not matched to a gene: 15. CDR3 length: 15 amino acids. Germline V gives CDR1 SQVTM, CDR2 ANQGSEA. This chain's CDR3 is CSGDGGSTGIETQYF. The CDR3 DNA is TGCAGCGGTGATGGAGGATCGACAGGGATAGAGACCCAGTACTTC.

The chain couples TRBV5-1 to TRBJ2-7, with no clear D. The CDR3 is 13 residues long. Germline-derived CDR1 and CDR2 are SGHRS and YFSETQ. Deletions cut 4 bases from V and 2 bases from J, with 10 bases between. The CDR3 bases are TGCGCCAGCAGCACCACCTCCACCTACGAGCAGTACTTC. Protein sequence: CASSTTSTYEQYF.

V and J are TRBV30 and TRBJ2-7, with D tentatively TRBD1 (6 bases). CDR3 length: 13 amino acids. Germline V gene sequence: CDR1 GTSNPN, CDR2 SVGIG (reference sequence). V dropped 1 base and J dropped 3 bases, with 10 bases sitting between them. The CDR3 DNA sequence: TGTGCCTGGAGTGACGGACAGCACTACGAGCAGTACTTC. Translated, it gives CAWSDGQHYEQYF.

The rearrangement uses TRBV6-1 and TRBJ1-6, with 8 bases fitting TRBD1. J lost 7 bases, V lost 3 bases, and 8 bases had no gene match. The CDR3 runs 16 residues. Germline loops: CDR1 MNHNS, CDR2 SASEGT. DNA of the CDR3: TGTGCCAGCAGTGATAAGTGGGACAGGCCCAATTCACCCCTCCACTTT. It yields the protein CASSDKWDRPNSPLHF.

The chain has TRBV29-1 and TRBJ2-1; D ambiguous. CDR3 length: 11 amino acids. CDR1 SQVTM and CDR2 ANQGSEA come from the germline V gene. Between the trimmed V and J ends, which lost 7 bases and 3 bases, there was a span of 7 bases. CDR3 region: CSADNYNEQFF. Here the CDR3 DNA reads TGCAGCGCCGATAACTACAATGAGCAGTTCTTC.

The chain recombines TRBV5-4 with TRBJ2-7, with 9 bases fitting TRBD1. The germline gives CDR1 SGHNT, CDR2 YYREEE (reference sequence). This CDR3 has 16 amino acids. The V segment lost 4 bases and the J segment 4 bases; nucleotides outside the gene matches: 12. The CDR3 protein is CASSLFTGTGRYEQYF. The CDR3 DNA reads as TGTGCCAGCAGCCTCTTCACCGGGACAGGGAGGTACGAGCAGTACTTC.